This record covers a single T cell receptor beta chain. Its antigen is not known. The data derive from a study of T-cell memory formation after mild COVID-19. The 5'RACE method, run with constant-segment primers, produced TCR alpha and TCR beta cDNA libraries (carrying sample barcodes and UMIs). Using its own MiXCR run on the 5' RACE reads, TCRdb lists one record per CDR3 protein. The sample holds 350,000 to 550,000 distinct CDR3 sequences, roughly 18% seen once. The CDR3 runs 15 residues. Germline V lookup: CDR1 SEHNR, CDR2 FQNEAQ (reference sequence). The germline V and J ends were trimmed by 2 bases and 1 base, with 11 bases remaining between them. Findings and caveats of the study: Among CD4+ contracting clones, most were CM and EM, and CD8+ ones EMRA. Some clones that responded turned up in pre-infection memory, which suggests that cross-reactive memory joined in. Nothing confirmed that second-wave clones peaking on day 37 were specific for SARS-CoV-2.

This chain uses TRBV7-9 with TRBJ1-2, with D perhaps TRBD1 (6 bases). This receptor was taken from a man in his late teens or twenties who had mild COVID-19 (a few samples of this study predate the infection). Cell type and time point are not known. Sample: PBMCs or a T cell subset sorted from them (not recorded which). In DNA, the CDR3 is TGTGCCAGCAGCTTAAGGGGGGCAAATAACTATGGCTACACCTTC. This sequence encodes CASSLRGANNYGYTF. Supplemented by reference TRBV7-9 and TRBJ1-2, the full variable domain reads DTGVSQNPRHKITKRGQNVTFRCDPISEHNRLYWYRQTLGQGPEFLTYFQNEAQLEKSRLLSDRFSAERPKGSFSTLEIQRTEQGDSAMYLCASSLRGANNYGYTFGSGTRLTVV.